These 2 T cell receptor beta chains originate from one sample sequenced in a study of human T cells and chemical hapten exposure. TCRdb called the RACE reads again in MiXCR, with one record for every CDR3 protein. This sample carries some 94,000 distinct CDR3 sequences, roughly 12% of them seen once, and the ten largest clones take 2% to 2.5%. Sample time point: patch test 1, 2 weeks after DPC sensitization. Sample treatment: therapeutic diphenylcyclopropenone sensitization with weekly scalp DPC. The sample consisted of whole blood, taken in connection with sensitization to the hapten diphenylcyclopropenone (DPC). Receptors were obtained from a woman between 35 and 50 years old with alopecia areata. Some clones in this sample may be carry-over from other donors' samples.

This clonotype has just a few counts. The J gene is TRBJ2-1, the V gene TRBV6-2 or TRBV6-3; TRBD2 agrees at 9 bases. This CDR3 has 14 residues. V dropped 7 bases and J dropped 7; count of bases not matched to a gene: 8. From germline, CDR1 is MNHEY and CDR2 SVGEGT. The CDR3 is CASTVAGEVNEQFF. DNA for the CDR3: TGTGCCAGCACCGTAGCGGGAGAGGTGAATGAGCAGTTCTTC.

This chain connects TRBV10-3 to TRBJ1-2; D is perhaps TRBD1 (5 bases). From germline, CDR1 is ENHRY and CDR2 SYGVKD. V gave up 8 bases and J gave up 6 bases, with 7 bases separating them. The CDR3 has 10 amino acids. This CDR3 reads CAIWGDGYTF. The CDR3 DNA follows: TGTGCCATCTGGGGCGATGGCTACACCTTC.